The 27 T cell receptor beta chains listed next were all sequenced from one sample in a study of T cell responses to AZD1222 COVID-19 vaccine. Some clones are missing from TCRdb's copy, which holds only in-frame ones; the method was immunoSEQ multiplex PCR. This sample has roughly 260,000 clones, with over 90% found just once. The material sequenced was peripheral blood, taken on day 0 of AZD1222 vaccination. All receptors come from an adult in good health.

This clone was found once. V and J are TRBV6-1 and TRBJ1-2, with D hard to call. The V gene lost 2 bases and the J gene lost 5 bases, with 18 bases spanning the gap. From germline, CDR1 is MNHNS and CDR2 SASEGT. This CDR3 comprises 16 residues. CDR3 amino acids: CASSEPSWFSRYGYTF. Here the CDR3 DNA reads TGTGCCAGCAGTGAACCGAGCTGGTTCTCTAGGTATGGCTACACCTTC.

This sequence joins TRBV18 and TRBJ2-5, with 13 positions matching TRBD2. J was trimmed by 3 bases and V by 4 bases; bases with no gene match: 8. Per the germline V gene, CDR1 is KGHSH and CDR2 is LQKENI. The CDR3 contains 17 residues. CDR3 loop: CASSRRPGTSGEETQYF. CDR3 nucleotide sequence: TGTGCCAGCTCACGACGTCCCGGGACTAGCGGGGAAGAGACCCAGTACTTC.

J is TRBJ1-1 and V is TRBV28; TRBD1 agrees at 9 bases. Germline trimming cut 7 bases from V and 2 bases from J; bases unmatched to any gene: 2. The CDR3 is 13 amino acids. CDR1 and CDR2 from the germline V gene are MDHEN and SYDVKM. The CDR3 nucleotides read TGTGCCAGCAAGGACAGGGGAAACACTGAAGCTTTCTTT. Its translation is CASKDRGNTEAFF. Combining the CDR3 with reference TRBV28 and TRBJ1-1 gives the whole variable domain DVKVTQSSRYLVKRTGEKVFLECVQDMDHENMFWYRQDPGLGLRLIYFSYDVKMKEKGDIPEGYSVSREKKERFSLILESASTNQTSMYLCASKDRGNTEAFFGQGTRLTVV.

The chain has TRBV6-2 or TRBV6-3 and TRBJ1-2; D is undetermined. V was trimmed by 2 bases and J by 3 bases, leaving 10 bases between them. The CDR3 is made up of 14 amino acids. The germline V gene encodes CDR1 MNHEY and CDR2 SVGEGT. CDR3: CASSYNKIDYGYTF. The CDR3 region has the DNA TGTGCCAGCAGTTACAACAAAATCGACTATGGCTACACCTTC.

CDR3 nucleotides: TGTGCCAGCAGAAACGGGCTAAGCACAGATACGCAGTATTTT. Translated, it gives CASRNGLSTDTQYF. V is TRBV2 and J is TRBJ2-3; D not certain. The germline V gene encodes CDR1 SNHLY and CDR2 FYNNEI. The CDR3 spans 14 residues. V dropped 6 bases and J dropped 0 bases, with 10 bases sitting between them.

The V call is TRBV12-3 or TRBV12-4, the J call TRBJ2-5, with D unclear. V was pared by 7 bases and J by 3 bases, with 12 bases between. The CDR3 runs 13 residues. CDR3 in DNA: TGTGCCAGCAATCGACGCGGTGAAGAGACCCAGTACTTC. Translation: CASNRRGEETQYF.

The chain uses TRBV5-6 and TRBJ2-7, with a weak D call TRBD2 (6 bases). V dropped 4 bases and J dropped 2 bases, with 13 bases sitting between them. The CDR3 consists of 14 residues. CDR1 and CDR2 (germline): SGHDT, YYEEEE. CDR3 region: CASSPAGRTYEQYF. DNA for the CDR3: TGTGCCAGCAGCCCGGCGGGGAGAACCTACGAGCAGTACTTC.

The J gene is TRBJ2-2, the V gene TRBV12-3 or TRBV12-4; no clear D. The CDR3 sequence is 12 residues long. V was clipped by 3 bases and J by 7 bases, with 6 bases between them. The CDR3 DNA reads as TGTGCCAGCAGTTTCGGCGGCGGGGAGCTGTTTTTT. It encodes CASSFGGGELFF.

This clone was counted a single time. The J gene is TRBJ1-5, the V gene TRBV28; D unclear. The V end was cut by 8 bases, the J end by 5 bases, with 16 bases between. Germline-derived CDR1 and CDR2 are MDHEN and SYDVKM. This CDR3 spans 14 amino acids. CDR3 bases: TGTGCCAGCCTAACTAGCCCCTCCGATCAGCCCCAGCATTTT. This gives the protein CASLTSPSDQPQHF.

CDR3: CASSYPQGEAFF. In nucleotides, the CDR3 is TGTGCCAGCAGTTACCCCCAGGGGGAAGCTTTCTTT. The chain recombines TRBV6-5 with TRBJ1-1; tentatively, D is TRBD1 (6 bases). In germline, CDR1 is MNHEY, CDR2 SVGAGI. V gave up 2 bases and J gave up 8 bases, with 9 bases separating them. The CDR3 length is 12 residues.

This clone was picked up a small number of times. This sample also contains other DNA sequences that code for the same CDR3. The rearrangement links TRBV12-3 or TRBV12-4 to TRBJ2-7; D gene ambiguous. The CDR3 covers 11 residues. The germline V and J ends were trimmed by 5 bases and 4 bases, with 6 bases remaining between them. CDR3 protein: CASSRTYEQYF. The CDR3 DNA is TGTGCCAGCAGTCGGACGTACGAGCAGTACTTC.

The sample holds a few counts of this clone. The rearrangement uses TRBV7-9 and TRBJ1-5; 7 nucleotides match TRBD1. This CDR3 has 16 amino acids. The J segment lost 0 bases and the V segment lost 1 base, leaving 3 bases of the junction unmatched. Germline loops: CDR1 SEHNR, CDR2 FQNEAQ (reference sequence). The CDR3, as DNA: TGTGCCAGCAGCTTAGGGACAGGAGATAGCAATCAGCCCCAGCATTTT. It codes for CASSLGTGDSNQPQHF.

This clone appeared once. The genes are TRBV6-2 or TRBV6-3 and TRBJ1-2; TRBD1 agrees at 10 bases. CDR3 size: 14 residues. Losses at the gene ends were 5 bases for V and 8 bases for J; bases not matched to a gene: 8. CDR1 MNHEY and CDR2 SVGEGT come from the germline V gene. Here the CDR3 reads CASSQTGQGSGYTF. CDR3 DNA: TGTGCCAGCAGTCAAACGGGACAGGGGAGCGGCTACACCTTC.

The rearrangement uses TRBV5-4 and TRBJ1-6, with TRBD1 identical over 10 bases. Per germline, CDR1 SGHNT and CDR2 YYREEE (reference sequence). CDR3 size: 19 residues. V trimming: 0 bases; J trimming: 6 bases; junction bases outside the gene matches: 12. CDR3 region: CASSLDRQGATVANSPLHF. The CDR3 nucleotides are TGTGCCAGCAGCTTGGATCGACAGGGGGCGACGGTTGCTAATTCACCCCTCCACTTT.

This chain uses TRBV28 with TRBJ1-2, with TRBD1 matching over 7 bases. Germline CDR1 reads MDHEN; CDR2 reads SYDVKM. The CDR3 sequence is 16 residues long. Trimming at V came to 6 bases and at J to 3 bases, leaving 13 bases not matched to a gene. The CDR3 nucleotides are TGTGCCAGCAGACCCGAGGCAGGGGGTGGATACTATGGCTACACCTTC. This codes for CASRPEAGGGYYGYTF.

This chain links TRBV28 with TRBJ2-4; 10 positions agree with TRBD2. The CDR3 loop spans 16 amino acids. Trimming cost V 2 bases and J 7 bases; bases outside gene matches: 8. Looked up from germline, CDR1 is MDHEN and CDR2 is SYDVKM. The CDR3 coding sequence is TGTGCCAGCAGTTTACCCCGAGCGGGGGGGAGGAACATTCAGTACTTC. Protein sequence: CASSLPRAGGRNIQYF.

V and J are TRBV2 and TRBJ2-1; no firm D call. Germline V gene lookup returns CDR1 SNHLY and CDR2 FYNNEI. The CDR3 length is 17 residues. V lost 1 base and J 2 bases, leaving 15 bases between the germline ends. This CDR3 is CASSEGPRLATYNEQFF. Written as DNA, the CDR3 is TGTGCCAGCAGTGAAGGCCCGCGGCTGGCCACCTACAATGAGCAGTTCTTC.

The chain has TRBV6-1 and TRBJ2-7, with D unclear. Looked up from germline, CDR1 is MNHNS and CDR2 is SASEGT. CDR3 length: 10 residues. V was shortened by 1 base and J by 7 bases, with 2 bases between the two germline ends. Here the CDR3 DNA reads TGTGCCAGCAGTGAAGGTGAGCAGTACTTC. This sequence encodes CASSEGEQYF.

This clone was observed a single time. The chain employs TRBV4-2 and TRBJ2-7; D tentatively fits TRBD1 or TRBD2 (5 bases each). Germline values: CDR1 LGHNA, CDR2 YNFKEQ. The V end was cut by 0 bases, the J end by 3 bases, with 27 bases between. This CDR3 contains 20 residues. CDR3 DNA sequence: TGTGCCAGCAGCCAAGATTGGTCCGTCCCAACCGGGACGGCGAGCTACGAGCAGTACTTC. Protein product: CASSQDWSVPTGTASYEQYF.

The J gene is TRBJ1-6, the V gene TRBV7-2; 7 bases match TRBD1. Losses at the gene ends were 1 base for V and 7 bases for J; bases not matched to a gene: 7. Germline CDR1 is SGHTA and CDR2 is FQGNSA. This CDR3 contains 16 residues. CDR3 bases: TGTGCCAGCAGCTTAGAGTCAAAGGGGGCCAATTCACCCCTCCACTTT. Amino acids: CASSLESKGANSPLHF.

This clone was seen once. This chain connects TRBV9 to TRBJ1-6, with D possibly matching TRBD1 (5 bases). Germline values: CDR1 SGDLS, CDR2 YYNGEE. This CDR3 spans 15 amino acids. V lost 1 base and J 8 bases, leaving 13 bases between the germline ends. CDR3 amino acids: CASSVREGPDSPLHF. The CDR3 region has the DNA TGTGCCAGCAGCGTACGGGAGGGGCCGGATTCACCCCTCCACTTT. Complete variable domain (other parts from reference TRBV9 and TRBJ1-6): DSGVTQTPKHLITATGQRVTLRCSPRSGDLSVYWYQQSLDQGLQFLIQYYNGEERAKGNILERFSAQQFPDLHSELNLSSLELGDSALYFCASSVREGPDSPLHFGNGTRLTVT.

V gene TRBV7-6 combines with J gene TRBJ1-1; D is unclear. CDR1 is SGHVS and CDR2 is FNYEAQ in the germline V gene. The CDR3 runs to 14 residues. The V and J ends lost 4 bases and 0 bases respectively, with 9 bases between them. In DNA form, the CDR3 reads TGTGCCAGCAGCTCCGAGATCTTGAACACTGAAGCTTTCTTT. This sequence encodes CASSSEILNTEAFF.

The gene calls are TRBV28 and TRBJ1-1; a possible D gene is TRBD1 (5 bases). Germline CDR1 and CDR2: MDHEN and SYDVKM. V was cut by 3 bases and J by 5 bases, with 7 bases left in between. This CDR3 has 12 residues. The CDR3 sequence: CASSFQGTEAFF. The DNA of the CDR3 is TGTGCCAGCAGTTTCCAGGGAACTGAAGCTTTCTTT.

CDR3 sequence (DNA): TGTGCCAGCAGTCCAACAGGGGGCCAAGAGACCCAGTACTTC. Translating gives CASSPTGGQETQYF. The V call is TRBV27, the J call TRBJ2-5; 8 positions agree with TRBD1. The CDR3 is 14 amino acids. Per germline, CDR1 MNHEY and CDR2 SMNVEV (reference sequence). With 5 bases clipped from V and 1 base from J, the junction kept 3 bases outside the gene matches.

V is TRBV19 and J is TRBJ1-5, with D maybe TRBD1 (5 bases). Germline CDR1 LNHDA, CDR2 SQIVND (reference sequence). The CDR3 has 14 amino acids. The V and J ends lost 3 bases and 3 bases respectively, with 9 bases between them. CDR3 bases: TGTGCCAGTAGTATCCAGGGATTCAATCAGCCCCAGCATTTT. Its protein product is CASSIQGFNQPQHF. Full variable domain (missing parts from reference TRBV19 and TRBJ1-5): DGGITQSPKYLFRKEGQNVTLSCEQNLNHDAMYWYRQDPGQGLRLIYYSQIVNDFQKGDIAEGYSVSREKKESFPLTVTSAQKNPTAFYLCASSIQGFNQPQHFGDGTRLSIL.

Concerning this clone: This sample also contains other DNA sequences that code for the same CDR3. V usage is TRBV5-1 and J usage is TRBJ2-3; D may be TRBD1 or TRBD2 (6 bases each). V lost 4 bases to trimming and J lost 3 bases, with 9 bases between them. CDR1 SGHRS and CDR2 YFSETQ come from the germline V gene. The CDR3 sequence is 13 residues long. The CDR3 protein is CASSRGGTDTQYF. The CDR3 DNA is TGCGCCAGCAGCCGAGGGGGGACAGATACGCAGTATTTT.

The chain joins TRBV27 to TRBJ1-6; D not certain. Deletions cut 2 bases from V and 7 bases from J, with 3 bases between. This CDR3 is built from 12 residues. In germline, CDR1 is MNHEY, CDR2 SMNVEV (reference sequence). CDR3 protein: CASSLMNSPLHF. CDR3 DNA: TGTGCCAGCAGTTTAATGAATTCACCCCTCCACTTT.